This T cell receptor (beta chain) was captured by sequencing in a study of vaccination and CD4 T cells after COVID-19. Across the study: Convalescent individuals numbered four females and six males, two being Hispanic. Collection of post-vaccine samples followed dose two by a median about 72 days, spanning a range of 14 to 241.

Sequencing of cultured CD4+ T cell DNA used the Oncomine TCR Beta short-read assay. DNA came from CD4+ T cells after culture. TCRdb ran MiXCR on the PCR reads and lists one entry per CDR3 protein. The sample lists 10,000 to 15,000 distinct CDR3 sequences, about 74% occurring once. The treatment: approximately 11-day PBMC culture with coronavirus spike peptide pools or control peptides (ViraFEST assay). This clonotype was observed a few times. What it recognizes is unknown. V gave up 8 bases and J gave up 17 bases; unmatched junction bases: 5. This CDR3 is 10 amino acids long. The clonotype originates from a human donor who received a COVID-19 vaccine. The chain carries TRBV23-1 and TRBJ1-6, with TRBD1 matching over 8 bases. TRBV23-1 is known as an ORF, though its function is uncertain. The sequencing here drew on CD4+ T cells from blood, cultured in vitro, taken after SARS-CoV-2 vaccination. CDR3 in DNA: TGCGCCAGCTCGGGACAGGTCATCCACTTT. This translates into CASSGQVIHF.